These 31 T cell receptor beta chains originate from one sample sequenced in a study of cytomegalovirus exposure and HLA in healthy donors. Vbeta (60) and Jbeta (13) primers were used in the PCR. TCRdb's copy holds only in-frame clones and misses some; the assay was immunoSEQ multiplex PCR. The sample consists of around 150,000 clones, roughly 79% of them appearing once. Input material: PBMCs. The receptors were sampled from a man aged 50 to 60 in good health and CMV-seropositive.

This sequence joins TRBV6-5 and TRBJ2-5, with 7 bases matching TRBD1. CDR1 is MNHEY, CDR2 SVGAGI, per germline. The CDR3 sequence is 14 residues long. Trimming took 5 bases from V and 3 from J; bases not matched to a gene: 6. CDR3 sequence (DNA): TGTGCCAGCAGTCTCGTAACAGGGGAAGAGACCCAGTACTTC. Translated: CASSLVTGEETQYF.

The rearrangement uses TRBV6-4 and TRBJ1-1, with 7 bases fitting TRBD1. The CDR3 extends over 13 amino acids. Per germline, CDR1 MRHNA and CDR2 SNTAGT. Trimming at V came to 8 bases and at J to 4 bases, leaving 7 bases not matched to a gene. The CDR3 here is CASRQGEGTEAFF. CDR3 sequence (DNA): TGTGCCAGCCGGCAGGGGGAAGGCACTGAAGCTTTCTTT.

The V and J genes are TRBV30 and TRBJ2-7; TRBD1 matches at 10 bases. This CDR3 has 14 amino acids. Germline assignment: CDR1 GTSNPN and CDR2 SVGIG (reference sequence). Unmatched junction bases numbered 8, after V lost 7 bases and J lost 2 bases. Written as DNA, the CDR3 is TGTGCCTCACGACCTGGGACAGGGGCCTACGAGCAGTACTTC. This translates into CASRPGTGAYEQYF.

The chain recombines TRBV2 with TRBJ2-3, with D perhaps TRBD2 (5 bases). V gave up 4 bases and J gave up 2 bases, with 13 bases separating them. Looked up from germline, CDR1 is SNHLY and CDR2 is FYNNEI. The CDR3 runs to 15 residues. The CDR3 loop is CASSVGGIITDTQYF. In DNA form, the CDR3 reads TGTGCCAGCAGTGTTGGAGGCATAATCACAGATACGCAGTATTTT. Combining the CDR3 with reference TRBV2 and TRBJ2-3 gives the whole variable domain EPEVTQTPSHQVTQMGQEVILRCVPISNHLYFYWYRQILGQKVEFLVSFYNNEISEKSEIFDDQFSVERPDGSNFTLKIRSTKLEDSAMYFCASSVGGIITDTQYFGPGTRLTVL.

The chain uses TRBV13 and TRBJ1-1; tentatively, D is TRBD1 (6 bases). Germline loops: CDR1 PRHDT, CDR2 FYEKMQ (reference sequence). Trimming removed 5 bases at V and 4 bases at J, with 20 bases between. The CDR3 extends over 16 amino acids. Here the CDR3 DNA reads TGTGCCAGCAGCAAGGATTTAAGGCAGGGGAGCACTGAAGCTTTCTTT. Its translation: CASSKDLRQGSTEAFF.

In this sample, this clone turned up once. The chain links TRBV20-1 to TRBJ2-7; D is undetermined. The ends were cut back, 7 bases at V and 3 bases at J, with 10 bases in the middle. The CDR3 consists of 11 residues. In germline, CDR1 is DFQATT, CDR2 SNEGSKA (reference sequence). For the CDR3, the DNA is TGCAGTGTCCCCCTTAACTACGAGCAGTACGTC. Encoded protein: CSVPLNYEQYV.

The table lists this clone with a few counts. The chain recombines TRBV6-1 with TRBJ1-5, with TRBD1 matching 9 bases. The length of the CDR3 is 14 residues. Germline V gives CDR1 MNHNS, CDR2 SASEGT. V lost 6 bases to trimming and J lost 9 bases; unmatched junction nucleotides: 9. This chain's CDR3 is CASSSGQGRTPQHF. CDR3 in DNA: TGTGCCAGCAGCAGTGGACAGGGGCGTACGCCCCAGCATTTT.

The chain is built from TRBV2 and TRBJ2-3, with 7 bases fitting TRBD1. Trimming cost V 6 bases and J 1 base; bases outside gene matches: 7. This CDR3 region has 15 residues. The germline gives CDR1 SNHLY, CDR2 FYNNEI. CDR3 sequence (DNA): TGTGCCAGCAGAGAGACAGGGTCTCGCACAGATACGCAGTATTTT. It translates to CASRETGSRTDTQYF.

This rearrangement joins TRBV27 to TRBJ2-1; D call uncertain. Germline lookup yields CDR1 MNHEY and CDR2 SMNVEV (reference sequence). The ends were cut back, 5 bases at V and 4 bases at J, with 3 bases in the middle. This CDR3 is built from 11 residues. DNA of the CDR3: TGTGCCAGCAGTCTATACAATGAGCAGTTCTTC. As protein: CASSLYNEQFF.

The J gene is TRBJ1-3, the V gene TRBV5-6; D ambiguous. Trimming stripped 0 bases from V and 1 base from J, with 20 bases between. This CDR3 contains 19 residues. Looked up from germline, CDR1 is SGHDT and CDR2 is YYEEEE. The CDR3 DNA follows: TGTGCCAGCAGCTTGGTCGCGGGGATGCATATTACTTCTGGAAACACCATATATTTT. This translates into CASSLVAGMHITSGNTIYF. The complete variable domain, with remaining parts taken from reference TRBV5-6 and TRBJ1-3, reads DAGVTQSPTHLIKTRGQQVTLRCSPKSGHDTVSWYQQALGQGPQFIFQYYEEEERQRGNFPDRFSGHQFPNYSSELNVNALLLGDSALYLCASSLVAGMHITSGNTIYFGEGSWLTVV.

This rearrangement joins TRBV28 to TRBJ1-4, with TRBD1 identical over 10 bases. The CDR3 consists of 16 residues. V lost 6 bases to trimming and J lost 8 bases; unmatched junction nucleotides: 12. CDR1 is MDHEN, CDR2 SYDVKM, per germline. The CDR3 bases are TGTGCCAGCAGGGGGACAGGGGCGGGGACGGACGAAAAACTGTTTTTT. This sequence encodes CASRGTGAGTDEKLFF. The variable domain in full, completed from reference TRBV28 and TRBJ1-4, reads DVKVTQSSRYLVKRTGEKVFLECVQDMDHENMFWYRQDPGLGLRLIYFSYDVKMKEKGDIPEGYSVSREKKERFSLILESASTNQTSMYLCASRGTGAGTDEKLFFGSGTQLSVL.

This sequence joins TRBV7-5 and TRBJ1-4. TRBV7-5 is tagged as a pseudogene. The CDR3 runs 17 residues. The CDR3 spells CVRRGGWGALTNEKLFF. In DNA form, the CDR3 reads TGTGTCAGAAGAGGTGGTTGGGGAGCCCTAACTAATGAAAAACTGTTTTTT.

This chain links TRBV2 with TRBJ1-1; tentatively, D is TRBD1 (5 bases). In germline, CDR1 is SNHLY, CDR2 FYNNEI. The CDR3 is made up of 13 amino acids. Trimming removed 8 bases at V and 1 base at J, with 11 bases between. DNA of the CDR3: TGTGCCAGCGGGGCCAGGGAGAACACTGAAGCTTTCTTT. Translated: CASGARENTEAFF.

The CDR3 DNA reads TGTGCCAGCAGCTCCCGACAGGGCTCTGGAAACACCATATATTTT. Translation gives CASSSRQGSGNTIYF. The chain couples TRBV9 to TRBJ1-3, with TRBD1 matching over 7 bases. This CDR3 has 15 residues. V lost 4 bases, J lost 0 bases, and 4 bases stayed unmatched. CDR1 is SGDLS, CDR2 YYNGEE, per germline.

The rearrangement joins TRBV9 to TRBJ2-3, with 14 bases aligning to TRBD2. CDR1 and CDR2 from the germline V gene are SGDLS and YYNGEE. The CDR3 sequence is 17 residues long. V shed 0 bases and J 2 bases; nucleotides not matched to a gene: 2. The CDR3 region has the DNA TGTGCCAGCAGCGTAGGGACTAGCGGGGGGTTCACAGATACGCAGTATTTT. Its translation: CASSVGTSGGFTDTQYF.

Written as DNA, the CDR3 is TGTGCCAGCACCCTAGCCCCCGGAGCGGGGACCGGCTATGGCTACACCTTC. Protein: CASTLAPGAGTGYGYTF. This chain connects TRBV2 to TRBJ1-2; TRBD1 might be the D (5 bases). Germline values: CDR1 SNHLY, CDR2 FYNNEI. Trimming removed 7 bases at V and 4 bases at J, with 25 bases between. The CDR3 runs 17 residues. The variable domain in full, completed from reference TRBV2 and TRBJ1-2, reads EPEVTQTPSHQVTQMGQEVILRCVPISNHLYFYWYRQILGQKVEFLVSFYNNEISEKSEIFDDQFSVERPDGSNFTLKIRSTKLEDSAMYFCASTLAPGAGTGYGYTFGSGTRLTVV.

This clone was seen a single time. The chain is built from TRBV5-1 and TRBJ2-2, with TRBD2 matching 10 bases. Looked up from germline, CDR1 is SGHRS and CDR2 is YFSETQ. The J segment lost 6 bases and the V segment lost 3 bases, leaving 2 bases of the junction unmatched. The length of the CDR3 is 14 residues. The CDR3 sequence: CASSSGTSAGELFF. In nucleotides, the CDR3 is TGCGCCAGCAGCTCCGGGACTAGCGCCGGGGAGCTGTTTTTT.

The V call is TRBV5-1, the J call TRBJ1-1, with D perhaps matching TRBD1 (6 bases). Trimming cost V 4 bases and J 5 bases, with 15 bases left between them. This CDR3 is built from 14 residues. Germline V gives CDR1 SGHRS, CDR2 YFSETQ. The CDR3 sequence: CASSLEGGRTEAFF. For the CDR3, the DNA is TGCGCCAGCAGCCTCGAGGGGGGGAGGACTGAAGCTTTCTTT.

The chain recombines TRBV7-2 with TRBJ2-2; possible D gene TRBD1, 5 bases. Germline CDR1 reads SGHTA; CDR2 reads FQGNSA. V lost 1 base and J 5 bases, leaving 8 bases between the germline ends. This CDR3 has 14 amino acids. In nucleotides, the CDR3 is TGTGCCAGCAGCTTAGGCGCAGGGACCGGGGAGCTGTTTTTT. Translation gives CASSLGAGTGELFF.

This chain uses TRBV2 with TRBJ2-5, with TRBD1 as a possible D gene (5 bases). This CDR3 contains 12 residues. V was pared by 8 bases and J by 6 bases, with 13 bases between. Germline V lookup: CDR1 SNHLY, CDR2 FYNNEI. The CDR3 here is CASSPGQKTQYF. In DNA, the CDR3 is TGTGCCAGCTCCCCAGGGCAGAAGACCCAGTACTTC.

V is TRBV4-3 and J is TRBJ1-2; no clear D. Germline V CDR1 and CDR2: LGHNA, YSLEER. V was shortened by 0 bases and J by 7 bases, with 9 bases between the two germline ends. This CDR3 region has 13 residues. CDR3 coding DNA: TGCGCCAGCAGCCAAGATGCAGGCGCTGGCTACACCTTC. It codes for CASSQDAGAGYTF.

The CDR3 loop is CASSPPGTQSTDTQYF. CDR3 in DNA: TGTGCCAGCAGCCCGCCGGGGACACAATCCACAGATACGCAGTATTTT. This chain connects TRBV11-2 to TRBJ2-3; a possible D gene is TRBD1 (6 bases). Trimming took 5 bases from V and 2 from J, leaving 17 bases between them. The CDR3 sequence is 16 residues long. CDR1 and CDR2 from the germline V gene are SGHAT and FQNNGV.

The chain carries TRBV6-4 and TRBJ2-5; 9 nucleotides match TRBD2. This CDR3 comprises 14 residues. V lost 4 bases, J lost 5 bases, and 5 bases stayed unmatched. CDR1 is MRHNA and CDR2 is SNTAGT in the germline V gene. In DNA form, the CDR3 reads TGTGCCAGCAGTGTCAGCGGGGGGCGGGAGACCCAGTACTTC. Amino acid sequence: CASSVSGGRETQYF.

This clone was recorded a few times. V is TRBV4-3 and J is TRBJ2-1, with D maybe TRBD2 (5 bases). Germline V CDR1 and CDR2: LGHNA, YSLEER. Trimming removed 6 bases from V and 6 bases from J, with 9 bases in between. The CDR3 covers 12 residues. CDR3 region: CASRDSFNEQFF. The CDR3 nucleotides are TGCGCCAGCAGGGACTCGTTCAATGAGCAGTTCTTC.

This clone was seen more than once but under ten times. V usage is TRBV5-5 and J usage is TRBJ2-3; the D gene is possibly TRBD1 (6 bases). The germline V gene encodes CDR1 SGHKS and CDR2 YYEKEE (reference sequence). The V gene lost 1 base and the J gene lost 1 base, with 19 bases spanning the gap. This CDR3 region has 18 residues. The CDR3 DNA is TGTGCCAGCAGCTTGCTAGTGGTCGAGGGGGTGCGCACAGATACGCAGTATTTT. It encodes CASSLLVVEGVRTDTQYF.

This clone was counted between two and nine times. The chain uses TRBV5-1 and TRBJ2-1, with 15 positions matching TRBD2. The CDR3 totals 18 residues. Per germline, CDR1 SGHRS and CDR2 YFSETQ. V lost 3 bases, J lost 4 bases, and 8 bases stayed unmatched. The CDR3 sequence: CASSWRTSGGAMYNEQFF. Here the CDR3 DNA reads TGCGCCAGCAGCTGGAGGACTAGCGGGGGGGCCATGTACAATGAGCAGTTCTTC.

The V gene is TRBV7-2, the J gene TRBJ1-2; possibly TRBD1 for D (6 bases). CDR3 size: 14 residues. Trimming left V 5 bases short and J 3 bases short, with 13 bases between. Germline V gene lookup returns CDR1 SGHTA and CDR2 FQGNSA. Here the CDR3 reads CASSPGAGDYGYTF. The CDR3 DNA follows: TGTGCCAGCAGCCCTGGGGCAGGGGACTATGGCTACACCTTC.

About this clone itself: Germline is not matched at one junction end, which may reflect a read error. This chain joins TRBV7-2 and TRBJ2-7; unclear D gene. The CDR3 totals 15 residues. Germline loops: CDR1 SGHTA, CDR2 FQGNSA. CDR3 loop: CASRLGSVGSYEQYF. DNA for the CDR3: TGTGCCAGCAGATTAGGGTCGGTCGGCTCCTACGAGCAGTACTTC.

V usage is TRBV6-1 and J usage is TRBJ1-4, with TRBD1 as a possible D gene (6 bases). V was shortened by 8 bases and J by 8 bases, with 18 bases between the two germline ends. In germline, CDR1 is MNHNS, CDR2 SASEGT. CDR3 length: 14 amino acids. This CDR3 is CASAWGRGREKLFF. For the CDR3, the DNA is TGTGCCAGCGCATGGGGCAGGGGACGAGAAAAACTGTTTTTT.

The rearrangement uses TRBV7-9 and TRBJ2-5, with 9 bases matching TRBD2. In germline, CDR1 is SEHNR, CDR2 FQNEAQ (reference sequence). The CDR3 has 15 residues. The J segment lost 3 bases and the V segment lost 3 bases, leaving 5 bases of the junction unmatched. The CDR3 loop reads CASSFLAGGEETQYF. Written as DNA, the CDR3 is TGTGCCAGCAGCTTTTTGGCGGGGGGGGAAGAGACCCAGTACTTC.

V usage is TRBV11-2 and J usage is TRBJ1-5; TRBD1 is a possible D gene (5 bases). Germline CDR1 is SGHAT and CDR2 is FQNNGV. Trimming removed 0 bases from V and 9 bases from J, with 9 bases in between. The CDR3 loop spans 13 amino acids. Written as DNA, the CDR3 is TGTGCCAGCAGCTTAGATCGGGGGAGGCCCCAGCATTTT. Translated: CASSLDRGRPQHF. Full variable domain (outside the CDR3, taken from reference TRBV11-2 and TRBJ1-5): EAGVAQSPRYKIIEKRQSVAFWCNPISGHATLYWYQQILGQGPKLLIQFQNNGVVDDSQLPKDRFSAERLKGVDSTLKIQPAKLEDSAVYLCASSLDRGRPQHFGDGTRLSIL.